This TCR beta chain comes out of a study of brain metastases from non-small cell lung cancer. Broader study findings: Brain metastases had lower T-cell infiltration than primary tumors. Compared with their matched primary tumors, 60% to 80% of brain metastases showed expanded T-cell clones.

Some clones are missing from TCRdb's copy, which holds only in-frame ones; the method was immunoSEQ multiplex PCR. Among about 970 clones listed, about nine tenths were seen once. Comments on this clone: Antigen: not known.

This CDR3 is 13 amino acids long. Trimming left V 5 bases short and J 8 bases short, with 15 bases between. Germline values: CDR1 LNHDA, CDR2 SQIVND (reference sequence). This receptor was identified in a donor older than 35 with non-small cell lung cancer. The rearrangement joins TRBV19 to TRBJ1-2; the D gene is possibly TRBD1 (5 bases). Sequencing was done on a sample of primary lung tumor tissue. The CDR3 DNA reads as TGTGCCAGTAGTGACCCCAGGGTTGGCGGCTACACCTTC. This codes for CASSDPRVGGYTF.